This TCR beta chain was found in a study of blood T cell repertoires in COVID-19. Study-level background: There were acute and convalescent COVID-19 samples, and they came from the United States, Italy and Spain. PBMCs, B-cell-depleted T cells, or T cells provided the cDNA or gDNA that made up the material.

This CDR3 has 17 residues. Trimming at V came to 3 bases and at J to 1 base, leaving 12 bases not matched to a gene. Germline V CDR1 and CDR2: KGHSH, LQKENI. Methods used by the authors: Counts of nucleated cells, estimated from reference gene primer amplification, were obtained. Sequencing was performed with immunoSEQ multiplex PCR; in TCRdb, only in-frame clones are kept and a portion is missing. V, J and clone size are taken as reported in that table, and D and trimming were inferred from the DNA itself. The sample records tens of thousands of clones, more than 90% being singletons. This sequence originates from a human donor with active COVID-19. The donor label of this sample is uncertain. What was sequenced was peripheral blood. V usage is TRBV18 and J usage is TRBJ2-7; 7 nucleotides align to TRBD2. For the CDR3, the DNA is TGTGCCAGCTCACCTCTAAACGGCGGGAGCCGATCCTACGAGCAGTACTTC. Its translation is CASSPLNGGSRSYEQYF.